This TCR beta chain was recorded in a study of beta chain features in type 1 diabetes. All of the isolated RNA was reverse transcribed, so expressed TCRB transcripts were sequenced. Measured with immunoSEQ multiplex PCR; TCRdb has only the in-frame clones, and not every one. The sample records 120,000 to 150,000 clones, around 51% being singletons. Sequencing used Tregs from blood. The receptor comes from a young man in good health.

The CDR3 protein is CASSLGLAEVWRNNEQFF. The CDR3 DNA reads as TGTGCCAGCAGCCTCGGACTAGCGGAGGTTTGGCGAAACAATGAGCAGTTCTTC. V and J are TRBV7-2 and TRBJ2-1, with 10 nucleotides matching TRBD2. V trimming: 5 bases; J trimming: 5 bases; junction bases outside the gene matches: 15. Germline lookup yields CDR1 SGHTA and CDR2 FQGNSA. The CDR3 is 18 residues long.